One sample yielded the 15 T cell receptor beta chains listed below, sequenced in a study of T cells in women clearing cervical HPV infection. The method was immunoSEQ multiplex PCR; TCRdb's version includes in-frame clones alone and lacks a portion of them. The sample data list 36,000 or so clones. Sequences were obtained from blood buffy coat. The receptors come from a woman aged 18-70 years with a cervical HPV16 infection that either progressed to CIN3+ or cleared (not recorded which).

The sequenced CDR3 bases are TGTGCCAGCAGTTTTAAGGGTTTAGGCATATCCTACGAG. As protein: CASSFKGLGISYE. The complete CDR3 reads CASSFKGLGISYEQYF. The chain has TRBV28 and TRBJ2-7; D call uncertain. The read halts 3 residues ahead of the CDR3 end, with the missing end drawn from the germline J gene. Germline CDR1 reads MDHEN; CDR2 reads SYDVKM. The V end was cut by 3 bases, the J end by 1 base, with 16 bases between. CDR3 length: 16 amino acids.

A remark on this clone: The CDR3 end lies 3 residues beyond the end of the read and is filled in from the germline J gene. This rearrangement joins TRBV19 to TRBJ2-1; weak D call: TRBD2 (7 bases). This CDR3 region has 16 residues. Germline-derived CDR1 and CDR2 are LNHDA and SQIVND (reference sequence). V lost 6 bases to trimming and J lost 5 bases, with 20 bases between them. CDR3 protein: CASSRISGGLNNEQFF. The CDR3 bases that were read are TGTGCCAGTAGCCGAATTTCGGGGGGCCTAAACAATGAG. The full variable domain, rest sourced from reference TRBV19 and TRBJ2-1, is DGGITQSPKYLFRKEGQNVTLSCEQNLNHDAMYWYRQDPGQGLRLIYYSQIVNDFQKGDIAEGYSVSREKKESFPLTVTSAQKNPTAFYLCASSRISGGLNNEQFFGPGTRLTVL.

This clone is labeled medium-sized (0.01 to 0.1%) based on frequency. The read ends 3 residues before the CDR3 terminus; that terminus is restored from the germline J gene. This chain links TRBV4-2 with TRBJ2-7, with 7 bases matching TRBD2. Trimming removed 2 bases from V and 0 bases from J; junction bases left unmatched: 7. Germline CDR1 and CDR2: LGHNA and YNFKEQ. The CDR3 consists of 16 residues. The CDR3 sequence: CASSQSSGIDSYEQYF. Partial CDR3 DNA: TGTGCCAGCAGCCAAAGCAGCGGGATTGACTCCTACGAG.

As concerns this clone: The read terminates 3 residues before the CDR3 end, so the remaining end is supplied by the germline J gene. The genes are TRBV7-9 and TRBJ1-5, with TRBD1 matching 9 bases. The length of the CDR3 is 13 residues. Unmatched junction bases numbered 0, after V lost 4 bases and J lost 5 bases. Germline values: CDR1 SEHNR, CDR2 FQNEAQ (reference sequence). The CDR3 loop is CASSWTGDQPQHF. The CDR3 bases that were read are TGTGCCAGCAGCTGGACAGGGGATCAGCCC.

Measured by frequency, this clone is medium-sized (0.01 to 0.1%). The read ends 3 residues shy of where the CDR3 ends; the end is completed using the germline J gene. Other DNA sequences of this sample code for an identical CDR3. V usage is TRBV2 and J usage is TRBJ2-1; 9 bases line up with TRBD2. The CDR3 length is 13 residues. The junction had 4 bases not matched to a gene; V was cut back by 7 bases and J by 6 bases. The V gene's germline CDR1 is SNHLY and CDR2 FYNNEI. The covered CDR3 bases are TGTGCCAGCAATAGCGGGGGATTCAATGAG. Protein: CASNSGGFNE. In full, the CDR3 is CASNSGGFNEQFF.

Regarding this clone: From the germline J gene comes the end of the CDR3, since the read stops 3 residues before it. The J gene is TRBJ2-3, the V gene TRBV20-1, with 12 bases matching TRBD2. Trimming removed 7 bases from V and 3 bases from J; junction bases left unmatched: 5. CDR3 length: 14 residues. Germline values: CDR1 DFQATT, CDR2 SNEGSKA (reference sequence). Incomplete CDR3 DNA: TGCAGTGGACTCGGGACTAGCGGGACAGATACG. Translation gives CSGLGTSGTDT. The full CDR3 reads CSGLGTSGTDTQYF.

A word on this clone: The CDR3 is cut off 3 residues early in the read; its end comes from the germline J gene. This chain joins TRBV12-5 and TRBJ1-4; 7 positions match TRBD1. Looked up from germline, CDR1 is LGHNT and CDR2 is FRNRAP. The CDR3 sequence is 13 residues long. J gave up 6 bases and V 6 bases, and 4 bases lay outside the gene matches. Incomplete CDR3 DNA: TGTGCTAGTGGCCGGGGGACAGATGAAAAA. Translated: CASGRGTDEK. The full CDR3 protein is CASGRGTDEKLFF. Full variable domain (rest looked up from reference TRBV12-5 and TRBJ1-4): DARVTQTPRHKVTEMGQEVTMRCQPILGHNTVFWYRQTMMQGLELLAYFRNRAPLDDSGMPKDRFSAEMPDATLATLKIQPSEPRDSAVYFCASGRGTDEKLFFGSGTQLSVL.

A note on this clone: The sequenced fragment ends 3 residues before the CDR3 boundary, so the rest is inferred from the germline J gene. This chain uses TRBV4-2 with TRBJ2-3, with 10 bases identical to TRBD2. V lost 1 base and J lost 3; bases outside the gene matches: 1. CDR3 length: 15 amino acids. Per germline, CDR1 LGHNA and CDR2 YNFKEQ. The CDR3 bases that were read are TGTGCCAGCAGCCAAGCTAGCGGGGGTACAGATACG. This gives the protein CASSQASGGTDT. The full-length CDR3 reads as CASSQASGGTDTQYF.

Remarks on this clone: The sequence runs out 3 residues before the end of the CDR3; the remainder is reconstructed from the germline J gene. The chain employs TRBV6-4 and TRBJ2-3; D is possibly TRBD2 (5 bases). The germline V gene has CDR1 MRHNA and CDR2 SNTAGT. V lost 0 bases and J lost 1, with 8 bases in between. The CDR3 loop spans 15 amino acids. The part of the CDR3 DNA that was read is TGTGCCAGCAGTGACTCGATCGGGGGCACAGATACG. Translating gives CASSDSIGGTDT. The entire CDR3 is CASSDSIGGTDTQYF.

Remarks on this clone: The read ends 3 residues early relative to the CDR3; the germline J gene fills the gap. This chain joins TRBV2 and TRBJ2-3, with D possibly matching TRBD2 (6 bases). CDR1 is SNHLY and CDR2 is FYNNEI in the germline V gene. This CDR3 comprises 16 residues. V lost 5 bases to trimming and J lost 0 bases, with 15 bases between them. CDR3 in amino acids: CASSFWTTDSTDTQYF. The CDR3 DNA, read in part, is TGTGCCAGCAGTTTCTGGACTACCGATAGCACAGATACG.

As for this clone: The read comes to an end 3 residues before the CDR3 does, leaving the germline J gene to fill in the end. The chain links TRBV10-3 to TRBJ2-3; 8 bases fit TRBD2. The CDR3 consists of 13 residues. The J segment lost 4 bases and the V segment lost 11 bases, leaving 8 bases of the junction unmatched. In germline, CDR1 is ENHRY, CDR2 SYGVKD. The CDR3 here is CAAKTGGADTQYF. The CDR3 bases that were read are TGTGCCGCCAAAACGGGGGGGGCAGATACG.

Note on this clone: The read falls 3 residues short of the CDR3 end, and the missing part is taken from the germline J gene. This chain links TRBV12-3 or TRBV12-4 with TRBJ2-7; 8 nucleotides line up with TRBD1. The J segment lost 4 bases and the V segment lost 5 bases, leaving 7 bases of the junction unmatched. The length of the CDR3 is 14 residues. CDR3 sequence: CASSHRQGLYEQYF. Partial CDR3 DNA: TGTGCCAGCAGTCATCGACAGGGGCTATACGAG.

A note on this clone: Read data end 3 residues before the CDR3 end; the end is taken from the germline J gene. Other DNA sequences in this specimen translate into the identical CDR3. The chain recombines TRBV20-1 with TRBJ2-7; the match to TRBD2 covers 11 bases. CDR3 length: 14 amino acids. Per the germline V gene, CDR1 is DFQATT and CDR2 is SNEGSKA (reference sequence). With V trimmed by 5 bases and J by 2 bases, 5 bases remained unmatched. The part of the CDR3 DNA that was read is TGCAGTGCTCCTGGGACTAGCGGCACCTACGAG. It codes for CSAPGTSGTYE. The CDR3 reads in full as CSAPGTSGTYEQYF.

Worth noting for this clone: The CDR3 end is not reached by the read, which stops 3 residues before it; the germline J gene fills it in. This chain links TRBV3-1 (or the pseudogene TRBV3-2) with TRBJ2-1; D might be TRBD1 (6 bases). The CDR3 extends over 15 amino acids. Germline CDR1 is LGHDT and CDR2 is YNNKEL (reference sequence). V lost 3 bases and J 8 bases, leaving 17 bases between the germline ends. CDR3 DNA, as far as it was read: TGTGCCAGCAGCCAGGGGGCGAGGGACGTCTATGAG. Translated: CASSQGARDVYE. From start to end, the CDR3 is CASSQGARDVYEQFF.

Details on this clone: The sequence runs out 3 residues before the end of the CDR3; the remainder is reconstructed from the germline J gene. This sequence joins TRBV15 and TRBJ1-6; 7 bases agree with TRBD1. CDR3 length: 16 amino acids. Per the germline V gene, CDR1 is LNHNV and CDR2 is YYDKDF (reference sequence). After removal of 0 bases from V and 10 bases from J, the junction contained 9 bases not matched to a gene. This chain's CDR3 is CATSRDRAGGQSPLHF. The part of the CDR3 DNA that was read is TGTGCCACCAGCAGAGATCGTGCAGGGGGGCAATCACCC. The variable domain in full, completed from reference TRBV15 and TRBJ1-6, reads DAMVIQNPRYQVTQFGKPVTLSCSQTLNHNVMYWYQQKSSQAPKLLFHYYDKDFNNEADTPDNFQSRRPNTSFCFLDIRSPGLGDTAMYLCATSRDRAGGQSPLHFGNGTRLTVT.